The 7 T cell receptor beta chains in this list originate from one sample, sequenced in a study of T-cell reconstitution after alpha-beta-depleted transplantation in children listed by TCRdb under 2016. The treatment or condition label, read with the paper, signifies: allogeneic hematopoietic cell transplantation with graft depleted of TCRalphabeta T cells and CD19 B cells. The library was built by means of PCR. Sequencing took place on an Illumina HiSeq 2500. TCR library preparation used molecular barcoding, with unique molecular identifiers applied to normalize quantification of the TCRbeta repertoire. TCRdb handled the public reads itself, with Q25 trimming in fastp and clone calling in MiXCR, and kept productive beta chains. CDR3 protein duplicates are merged, each entry listing the most common genes and DNA. The sample table records just over 950,000 distinct CDR3 sequences; under 30% of these occur just once. Clones ranked in the top ten supply around 30% of the sample.

Sequences were derived from PBMCs, mostly from graft donor cells, sampled 360 days after TCRalphabeta/CD19-depleted stem cell transplant. These receptors all stem from a boy under three years old who had a stem cell transplant for SCID, so the T cells may come from the graft donor.

V and J are TRBV29-1 and TRBJ1-1; no firm D call. The V gene's germline CDR1 is SQVTM and CDR2 ANQGSEA. Trimming removed 5 bases at V and 1 base at J, with 5 bases between. CDR3 length equals 11 residues. DNA for the CDR3: TGCAGCGTTTGGGGGAACACTGAAGCTTTCTTT. Protein product: CSVWGNTEAFF.

The gene calls are TRBV7-8 and TRBJ1-6, with D possibly being TRBD1 (5 bases). The germline gives CDR1 SGHVS, CDR2 FQNEAQ. The CDR3 extends over 13 amino acids. Trimming cost V 9 bases and J 7 bases, with 13 bases left between them. CDR3 coding DNA: TGTGCCAGTAGGGGTCCATTAAATTCACCCCTCCACTTT. Protein: CASRGPLNSPLHF.

The rearrangement joins TRBV20-1 to TRBJ1-6, with TRBD1 matching 7 bases. This CDR3 comprises 14 residues. CDR1 is DFQATT, CDR2 SNEGSKA, per germline (reference sequence). V trimming: 6 bases; J trimming: 4 bases; junction bases outside the gene matches: 6. CDR3 region: CSANLRGYNSPLHF. The CDR3 DNA sequence: TGCAGTGCCAACCTCAGGGGGTATAATTCACCCCTCCACTTT.

This clonotype was counted a few times. J is TRBJ1-5 and V is TRBV20-1, with D uncertain. The CDR3 runs 14 residues. Trimming pared 0 bases from V and 2 bases from J, leaving 8 bases between. CDR1 is DFQATT, CDR2 SNEGSKA, per germline (reference sequence). CDR3 DNA: TGCAGTGCTAGAGATCGGACGGGCAATCAGCCCCAGCATTTT. The encoded protein is CSARDRTGNQPQHF.

This clonotype was observed a handful of times. The chain carries TRBV18 and TRBJ2-1, with 7 bases identical to TRBD1. The germline V gene encodes CDR1 KGHSH and CDR2 LQKENI. The CDR3 covers 17 residues. V shed 4 bases and J 0 bases; nucleotides not matched to a gene: 9. This chain's CDR3 is CASSLTGVRSSYNEQFF. CDR3 in DNA: TGTGCCAGCTCACTTACAGGGGTTCGCAGCTCCTACAATGAGCAGTTCTTC.

The genes are TRBV3-1 and TRBJ2-7; no firm D call. V lost 0 bases and J lost 3, with 12 bases in between. The germline CDR1 and CDR2 sequences are LGHDT and YNNKEL (reference sequence). The CDR3 has 15 amino acids. The CDR3 DNA sequence: TGTGCCAGCAGCCAAGATCACTCCGGGCTCTACGAGCAGTACTTC. It specifies CASSQDHSGLYEQYF.

The rearrangement uses TRBV19 and TRBJ2-7; 9 bases align to TRBD1. CDR1 is LNHDA, CDR2 SQIVND, per germline (reference sequence). Losses at the gene ends were 8 bases for V and 3 bases for J; bases not matched to a gene: 11. There are 15 residues in the CDR3. CDR3 amino acids: CASRELGTGSYEQYF. The CDR3 DNA reads TGTGCCAGTCGCGAACTCGGGACAGGGAGCTACGAGCAGTACTTC. Variable domain in full (rest from reference TRBV19 and TRBJ2-7): DGGITQSPKYLFRKEGQNVTLSCEQNLNHDAMYWYRQDPGQGLRLIYYSQIVNDFQKGDIAEGYSVSREKKESFPLTVTSAQKNPTAFYLCASRELGTGSYEQYFGPGTRLTVT.